Listed below are T cell receptor beta chains from one sample, sequenced in a study of blood T cell repertoires in COVID-19. Sequencing used immunoSEQ multiplex PCR; TCRdb keeps in-frame clones, though not all of them. Of roughly 53,000 clones detected, 60% to 85% appear once; the ten largest clones hold roughly 23%. The specimen was peripheral blood. The receptors here all came from a man aged 50-60 years with active or convalescent COVID-19. Both conserved end residues are part of each CDR3. The D gene is left open where the match is weak. Size is stated for part of the rows, as once, few or many counts, or as a class when the clone is expanded.

d_gene	abundance	v_gene	j_gene	CDR3nt	CDR3aa
-	once	TRBV6-5	TRBJ2-7	TGTGCCAGCAGTTACTCCGCAGACTACGAGCAGTACTTC	CASSYSADYEQYF
TRBD2	-	TRBV13	TRBJ2-1	TGTGCCAGCAGCTTACTAGCGGGAGGTTACAATGAGCAGTTCTTC	CASSLLAGGYNEQFF
-	-	TRBV14	TRBJ2-5	TGTGCCAGCAGCCAAGTAGGAGGGAGGGAGACCCAGTACTTC	CASSQVGGRETQYF
-	few	TRBV7-2	TRBJ1-2	TGTGCCAGCAGCTTAAGGGGGGGCTATGGCTACACCTTC	CASSLRGGYGYTF
-	few	TRBV18	TRBJ1-1	TGTGCCAGCTCACCACTAGGGGAGAACACTGAAGCTTTCTTT	CASSPLGENTEAFF
-	-	TRBV4-2	TRBJ1-5	TGTGCCAGCAGCCAAACCGGAGAGCCCCAGCATTTT	CASSQTGEPQHF
TRBD1	-	TRBV19	TRBJ2-3	TGTGCCAGTAGTATGAAAAGGGGGCGCGGGACAGATACGCAGTATTTT	CASSMKRGRGTDTQYF
TRBD1	-	TRBV4-1	TRBJ1-1	TGCGCCAGCAGCCAAGGTCAGGGGGTAACGGACACTGAAGCTTTCTTT	CASSQGQGVTDTEAFF
TRBD2	few	TRBV6-5	TRBJ2-3	TGTGCCAGCAGTTCAGCCCTAGCGGGAGGGACAGATACGCAGTATTTT	CASSSALAGGTDTQYF
-	-	TRBV12-5	TRBJ2-1	TGTGCTAGTGGTTTGGGCCAGGAACACAATGAGCAGTTCTTC	CASGLGQEHNEQFF
-	-	TRBV9	TRBJ2-3	TGTGCCAGCAGCGTACCTAGCTTTGGCGCAGATACGCAGTATTTT	CASSVPSFGADTQYF
-	-	TRBV4-2	TRBJ1-4	TGTGCCAGCAGCCAAGAATTCTCCCTTAATTATGAAAAACTGTTTTTT	CASSQEFSLNYEKLFF
-	few	TRBV30	TRBJ1-1	TGTGCCTGGAGTGACGGGAACACTGAAGCTTTCTTT	CAWSDGNTEAFF
TRBD1	-	TRBV19	TRBJ2-7	TGTGCCAGTAGTATTCGAGGTTGGGGACAGGGGAAAAACGAGCAGTACTTC	CASSIRGWGQGKNEQYF
-	-	TRBV12-3/TRBV12-4	TRBJ2-7	TGTGCCAGCAGTCCAAATGCCTACGAGCAGTACTTC	CASSPNAYEQYF